The source of this T cell receptor (beta chain) is a study of blood T cell repertoires in COVID-19. Study context: Donors in the United States, Italy and Spain gave samples during acute or convalescent COVID-19. PBMCs, B-cell-depleted T cells, or T cells provided the cDNA or gDNA that made up the material.

In the authors' workflow: The assay estimated nucleated cells by amplifying reference gene primers. Using immunoSEQ multiplex PCR, the repertoire was profiled, and TCRdb retains in-frame clones only, with some absent. D and trimming were read from the DNA, whereas the V and J calls and clone size are those reported in that table. The sample has under 250,000 clones, 85% to 90% seen once. The CDR3 is 15 residues long. Germline V gives CDR1 SGDLS, CDR2 YYNGEE. V shed 4 bases and J shed 3 bases, with 13 bases lying between them. The V call is TRBV9, the J call TRBJ1-4; TRBD1 is a possible D gene (5 bases). The TCR comes from an elderly man with acute or convalescent COVID-19. Sequencing used peripheral blood. The chain's CDR3 is CASSSPRGSNEKLFF. For the CDR3, the DNA is TGTGCCAGCAGCTCCCCGCGGGGGTCTAATGAAAAACTGTTTTTT.